The 25 T cell receptor beta chains below come from one sample, sequenced in a study of T cell changes during pregnancy in multiple sclerosis. Profiling relied on immunoSEQ multiplex PCR, and the TCRdb table lists in-frame clones only, not all of them. This table has about 67,000 clones, 80% to 95% appearing once. Sequences were derived from peripheral blood, sampled in the second trimester of pregnancy. These receptors were collected from a female donor with multiple sclerosis, enrolled in a pregnancy study.

This chain joins TRBV6-1 and TRBJ1-5; 7 bases are shared with TRBD1. CDR3 length: 15 residues. Losses at the gene ends were 1 base for V and 7 bases for J; bases not matched to a gene: 7. Germline V gives CDR1 MNHNS, CDR2 SASEGT. The CDR3 DNA follows: TGTGCCAGCAGTGAAGAAGGGGGCGTTCGGCAGCCCCAGCATTTT. Protein: CASSEEGGVRQPQHF.

CDR3 amino acids: CASSPPSGRPYNEQFF. The CDR3 DNA is TGTGCCAGCAGCCCCCCTAGCGGGAGGCCGTACAATGAGCAGTTCTTC. The chain recombines TRBV11-2 with TRBJ2-1; 11 bases are a match to TRBD2. This CDR3 spans 16 amino acids. Germline CDR1 and CDR2: SGHAT and FQNNGV. Trimming at V came to 5 bases and at J to 4 bases, leaving 7 bases not matched to a gene.

The rearrangement uses TRBV2 and TRBJ1-1, with TRBD1 matching 8 bases. The CDR3 consists of 15 residues. V was clipped by 10 bases and J by 5 bases; unmatched bases: 15. Germline CDR1 SNHLY, CDR2 FYNNEI. The CDR3 DNA follows: TGTGCCAACCGGACCGGGACAGGCAGGGTAACTGAAGCTTTCTTT. Its translation is CANRTGTGRVTEAFF.

The genes are TRBV30 and TRBJ1-5, with a tentative D call TRBD1 (6 bases). Germline V CDR1 and CDR2: GTSNPN, SVGIG (reference sequence). CDR3 length equals 15 residues. The V end lost 2 bases, the J end lost 0 bases, and 11 bases lay between the germline ends. The CDR3 region has the DNA TGTGCCTGGAGTATGGACAGCCATAGCAATCAGCCCCAGCATTTT. The encoded protein is CAWSMDSHSNQPQHF. The full variable domain, in which reference TRBV30 and TRBJ1-5 provide the parts outside the CDR3, is SQTIHQWPATLVQPVGSPLSLECTVEGTSNPNLYWYRQAAGRGLQLLFYSVGIGQISSEVPQNLSASRPQDRQFILSSKKLLLSDSGFYLCAWSMDSHSNQPQHFGDGTRLSIL.

The rearrangement joins TRBV5-1 to TRBJ1-2; D unresolved. The ends were cut back, 0 bases at V and 7 bases at J, with 13 bases in the middle. The CDR3 runs to 14 residues. The V gene's germline CDR1 is SGHRS and CDR2 YFSETQ. CDR3 amino acids: CASSLESGRGGYTF. As DNA, the CDR3 is TGCGCCAGCAGCTTGGAATCGGGAAGAGGTGGCTACACCTTC.

The V call is TRBV6-5, the J call TRBJ1-1; perhaps TRBD1 as D (5 bases). The CDR3 length is 14 residues. V was pared by 7 bases and J by 2 bases, with 14 bases between. The V gene's germline CDR1 is MNHEY and CDR2 SVGAGI. This chain's CDR3 is CASNQQQANTEAFF. The CDR3 bases are TGTGCCAGCAACCAACAACAGGCAAACACTGAAGCTTTCTTT.

This clone has ten or more counts. V is TRBV9 and J is TRBJ1-1; possibly TRBD1 for D (5 bases). The germline CDR1 and CDR2 sequences are SGDLS and YYNGEE. The CDR3 loop spans 15 amino acids. V lost 4 bases, J lost 1 base, and 14 bases lay in between. CDR3 residues: CASSKLGLPNTEAFF. The CDR3, as DNA: TGTGCCAGCAGCAAATTGGGACTACCGAACACTGAAGCTTTCTTT.

The rearrangement joins TRBV18 to TRBJ1-2; 11 nucleotides match TRBD1. CDR1 KGHSH and CDR2 LQKENI come from the germline V gene. The length of the CDR3 is 15 residues. The J segment lost 6 bases and the V segment lost 2 bases, leaving 5 bases of the junction unmatched. The CDR3 spells CASSPSGTGGDGYTF. The CDR3 region has the DNA TGTGCCAGCTCACCATCCGGGACAGGGGGTGATGGCTACACCTTC.

The J gene is TRBJ2-1, the V gene TRBV27; 8 bases are a match to TRBD2. V lost 8 bases, J lost 7 bases, and 10 bases stayed unmatched. Germline V gives CDR1 MNHEY, CDR2 SMNVEV (reference sequence). The CDR3 runs to 14 residues. The CDR3 reads CASSYLPGGNEQFF. CDR3 bases: TGTGCCAGCTCCTATTTGCCGGGGGGGAATGAGCAGTTCTTC.

V usage is TRBV30 and J usage is TRBJ1-3; TRBD1 is a possible D gene (6 bases). V was shortened by 3 bases and J by 0 bases, with 9 bases between the two germline ends. Germline V CDR1 and CDR2: GTSNPN, SVGIG (reference sequence). The CDR3 is 14 residues long. The CDR3 DNA is TGTGCCTGGAGCGCAGGGGTCTCTGGAAACACCATATATTTT. Translation: CAWSAGVSGNTIYF.

CDR3 in amino acids: CASSGLPGQGADEQYF. CDR3 DNA: TGTGCCAGCAGCGGCCTCCCGGGACAGGGGGCCGACGAGCAGTACTTC. The chain couples TRBV5-4 to TRBJ2-7, with TRBD1 matching 12 bases. Per the germline V gene, CDR1 is SGHNT and CDR2 is YYREEE (reference sequence). Losses at the gene ends were 4 bases for V and 5 bases for J; bases not matched to a gene: 10. The CDR3 is 16 amino acids. The whole variable domain, remainder taken from reference TRBV5-4 and TRBJ2-7, is ETGVTQSPTHLIKTRGQQVTLRCSSQSGHNTVSWYQQALGQGPQFIFQYYREEENGRGNFPPRFSGLQFPNYSSELNVNALELDDSALYLCASSGLPGQGADEQYFGPGTRLTVT.

This chain links TRBV9 with TRBJ1-3; no reliable D call. CDR3 size: 15 residues. Per germline, CDR1 SGDLS and CDR2 YYNGEE. V lost 6 bases and J 0 bases, leaving 13 bases between the germline ends. For the CDR3, the DNA is TGTGCCAGCACCCCCCCGGGGAGCTCTGGAAACACCATATATTTT. This translates into CASTPPGSSGNTIYF.

The chain uses TRBV2 and TRBJ2-3; 8 nucleotides line up with TRBD1. Germline lookup yields CDR1 SNHLY and CDR2 FYNNEI. The CDR3 is made up of 14 amino acids. The V gene end was trimmed by 6 bases and the J gene end by 8 bases; junction bases not matched to a gene: 10. The CDR3, as DNA: TGTGCCAGCAGCAAGACAGGGGCTGCTGGTACGCAGTATTTT. Its translation is CASSKTGAAGTQYF.

The chain has TRBV5-1 and TRBJ1-2, with D tentatively TRBD1 (6 bases). Germline V gene sequence: CDR1 SGHRS, CDR2 YFSETQ. Trimming cost V 4 bases and J 1 base, with 11 bases left between them. This CDR3 comprises 14 residues. This CDR3 is CASSIGQSNYGYTF. The CDR3 region has the DNA TGCGCCAGCAGCATCGGACAGAGTAACTATGGCTACACCTTC.

This chain uses TRBV30 with TRBJ2-7, with 11 bases lining up with TRBD2. The V and J ends lost 5 bases and 6 bases, in that order; junction bases with no gene match: 6. CDR3 length equals 13 residues. Germline V lookup: CDR1 GTSNPN, CDR2 SVGIG (reference sequence). CDR3 protein: CAWQNSGRGEQYF. The CDR3 DNA is TGTGCCTGGCAAAATAGCGGGAGGGGCGAGCAGTACTTC.

The chain links TRBV30 to TRBJ1-2; 8 bases line up with TRBD1. The CDR3 has 14 residues. V trimming: 2 bases; J trimming: 8 bases; junction bases outside the gene matches: 10. Germline-derived CDR1 and CDR2 are GTSNPN and SVGIG (reference sequence). In nucleotides, the CDR3 is TGTGCCTGGAGTCCCTCTGGACAGGGCCGCGGCTACACCTTC. It yields the protein CAWSPSGQGRGYTF.

Details on this clone: Other DNA sequences from this sample encode an identical CDR3 as well. This sequence joins TRBV27 and TRBJ1-5; weak D call: TRBD1 (6 bases). CDR3 size: 14 residues. The ends were cut back, 0 bases at V and 5 bases at J, with 8 bases in the middle. CDR1 MNHEY and CDR2 SMNVEV come from the germline V gene (reference sequence). The CDR3 DNA sequence: TGTGCCAGCAGTTTATCGGCAGGGGATCAGCCCCAGCATTTT. This codes for CASSLSAGDQPQHF.

The chain carries TRBV29-1 and TRBJ1-6; 7 bases match TRBD1. CDR1 is SQVTM, CDR2 ANQGSEA, per germline. There are 13 residues in the CDR3. J was trimmed by 7 bases and V by 4 bases; bases with no gene match: 4. CDR3 residues: CSVGDRENSPLHF. CDR3 DNA: TGCAGCGTTGGCGACAGGGAAAATTCACCCCTCCACTTT.

The chain uses TRBV5-1 and TRBJ1-1; D is unclear. CDR3 size: 13 residues. Trimming took 3 bases from V and 3 from J, leaving 9 bases between them. Germline CDR1 reads SGHRS; CDR2 reads YFSETQ. CDR3 nucleotide sequence: TGCGCCAGCAGCTCAAGCGCGGACACTGAAGCTTTCTTT. Translated: CASSSSADTEAFF.

V is TRBV14 and J is TRBJ1-4; D uncertain. CDR3 length: 15 amino acids. V was shortened by 4 bases and J by 7 bases, with 16 bases between the two germline ends. The germline V gene encodes CDR1 SGHDN and CDR2 FVKESK. The CDR3 here is CASSLESGPLEKLFF. CDR3 sequence (DNA): TGTGCCAGCAGCCTAGAAAGCGGGCCCCTTGAAAAACTGTTTTTT. The whole variable domain, filled in from reference TRBV14 and TRBJ1-4, reads EAGVTQFPSHSVIEKGQTVTLRCDPISGHDNLYWYRRVMGKEIKFLLHFVKESKQDESGMPNNRFLAERTGGTYSTLKVQPAELEDSGVYFCASSLESGPLEKLFFGSGTQLSVL.

This chain uses TRBV5-6 with TRBJ2-7; D is perhaps TRBD2 (6 bases). Germline V gene lookup returns CDR1 SGHDT and CDR2 YYEEEE. With 0 bases removed from V and 3 bases from J, the gap between germline ends came to 10 bases. The CDR3 spans 14 residues. This CDR3 reads CASSLVGGGYEQYF. CDR3 DNA: TGTGCCAGCAGCTTGGTGGGGGGAGGCTACGAGCAGTACTTC.

This clone was seen just once. The chain joins TRBV7-9 to TRBJ2-5; TRBD2 agrees at 8 bases. This CDR3 region has 19 residues. V lost 5 bases and J lost 4; bases outside the gene matches: 21. Germline values: CDR1 SEHNR, CDR2 FQNEAQ (reference sequence). The CDR3 here is CASSLGIVAGGQLTETQYF. CDR3 DNA sequence: TGTGCCAGCAGCCTTGGGATAGTTGCGGGGGGCCAACTGACAGAGACCCAGTACTTC.

This chain uses TRBV10-1 with TRBJ2-1; possibly TRBD2 for D (6 bases). Trimming removed 2 bases at V and 7 bases at J, with 15 bases between. Looked up from germline, CDR1 is WNHNN and CDR2 is SYGVQD (reference sequence). CDR3 length: 15 residues. The CDR3 loop is CASSENLDGGNEQFF. The CDR3 coding sequence is TGCGCCAGCAGTGAGAACCTAGACGGAGGGAATGAGCAGTTCTTC.

This clone has only one observation. This chain connects TRBV6-5 to TRBJ2-7; 8 nucleotides agree with TRBD1. CDR1 MNHEY and CDR2 SVGAGI come from the germline V gene. CDR3 length: 15 amino acids. Trimming removed 5 bases from V and 3 bases from J; junction bases left unmatched: 9. CDR3 in DNA: TGTGCCAGCAGTCTCCGGACAGGGTTGGACTACGAGCAGTACTTC. It yields the protein CASSLRTGLDYEQYF.

The chain carries TRBV7-3 and TRBJ1-1; D gene ambiguous. The length of the CDR3 is 13 residues. With 2 bases removed from V and 8 bases from J, the gap between germline ends came to 12 bases. Per the germline V gene, CDR1 is SGHTA and CDR2 is FQGTGA. The CDR3 loop reads CASSLGPGREAFF. In DNA form, the CDR3 reads TGTGCCAGCAGCTTAGGTCCAGGTAGGGAAGCTTTCTTT.